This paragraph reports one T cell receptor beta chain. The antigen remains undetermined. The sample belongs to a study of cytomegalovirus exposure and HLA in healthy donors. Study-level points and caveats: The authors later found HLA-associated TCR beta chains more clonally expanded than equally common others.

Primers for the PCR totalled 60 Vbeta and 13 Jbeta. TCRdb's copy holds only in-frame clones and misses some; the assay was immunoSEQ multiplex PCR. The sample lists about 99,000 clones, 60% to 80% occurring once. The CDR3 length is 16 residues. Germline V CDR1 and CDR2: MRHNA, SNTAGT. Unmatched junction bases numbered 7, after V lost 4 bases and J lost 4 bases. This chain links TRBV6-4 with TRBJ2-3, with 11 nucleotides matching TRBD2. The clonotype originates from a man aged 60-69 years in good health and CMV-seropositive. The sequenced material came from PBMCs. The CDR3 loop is CASSVTSGGAADTQYF. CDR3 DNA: TGTGCCAGCAGTGTAACTAGCGGGGGAGCGGCAGATACGCAGTATTTT.